The rows below give T cell receptor beta chains drawn from one sample of a study of cytomegalovirus exposure and HLA in healthy donors. Sequenced by immunoSEQ multiplex PCR; TCRdb stores in-frame clones only, minus some. The data hold 160,000 or so clones, with 65% to 85% observed a single time. The sample consisted of PBMCs. These receptors originate from a male donor in good health and CMV-seropositive. The CDR3 runs from the conserved cysteine through the conserved F or W. Each record gives: clone size, J gene, D gene, V gene, CDR3 protein, CDR3 DNA. The D gene is left open where the match is weak. Not every row has a clone size; where given, it reads once, few, many or a size class.

-	TRBJ2-3	-	TRBV18	CASSPPEGIDTQYF	TGTGCCAGCTCACCACCGGAGGGGATAGATACGCAGTATTTT
-	TRBJ2-5	-	TRBV11-2	CASSLARGQQETQYF	TGTGCCAGCAGCTTAGCCCGAGGACAGCAAGAGACCCAGTACTTC
few	TRBJ2-1	TRBD1	TRBV6-1	CASSLQGNEQFF	TGTGCCAGCAGTTTACAGGGGAATGAGCAGTTCTTC
-	TRBJ2-1	TRBD2	TRBV7-2	CASSFPGLDNEQFF	TGTGCCAGCAGCTTCCCCGGACTAGACAATGAGCAGTTCTTC
few	TRBJ2-3	-	TRBV11-1	CASSSWASTDTQYF	TGTGCCAGCAGCTCCTGGGCGAGCACAGATACGCAGTATTTT
-	TRBJ2-1	TRBD2	TRBV7-8	CASSLRLAGAAFNEQFF	TGTGCCAGCAGCTTAAGACTAGCGGGAGCCGCATTCAATGAGCAGTTCTTC
-	TRBJ2-1	-	TRBV5-1	CASSLIAENEQFF	TGCGCCAGCAGCTTAATAGCGGAGAATGAGCAGTTCTTC
-	TRBJ2-1	-	TRBV7-2	CASSSTRGTGQFF	TGTGCCAGCAGCTCGACCAGGGGCACGGGGCAGTTCTTC
few	TRBJ2-7	-	TRBV11-3	CASSLGRDEQYF	TGTGCCAGCAGCTTAGGGCGGGACGAGCAGTACTTC
-	TRBJ2-3	TRBD1	TRBV13	CASSRGGQGAADTQYF	TGTGCCAGCAGTCGAGGGGGACAGGGGGCGGCAGATACGCAGTATTTT
once	TRBJ2-7	-	TRBV19	CASSIGSPSGEQYF	TGTGCCAGTAGTATAGGCTCCCCTTCCGGCGAGCAGTACTTC
few	TRBJ1-1	-	TRBV7-9	CASSVQGRNTEAFF	TGTGCCAGCAGCGTCCAGGGTAGGAACACTGAAGCTTTCTTT
once	TRBJ1-3	-	TRBV30	CAWASGSGNTIYF	TGTGCCTGGGCCTCGGGGTCTGGAAACACCATATATTTT
-	TRBJ2-3	-	TRBV27	CASSPRGGFSADTQYF	TGTGCCAGCAGTCCTCGGGGAGGTTTTAGCGCAGATACGCAGTATTTT
-	TRBJ1-2	TRBD1	TRBV5-4	CASSLTGDGGYTF	TGTGCCAGCAGCTTAACAGGGGACGGTGGCTACACCTTC
-	TRBJ1-5	-	TRBV30	CAWSYRTGNSNQPQHF	TGTGCCTGGAGTTACCGGACGGGGAATAGCAATCAGCCCCAGCATTTT
-	TRBJ1-6	-	TRBV2	CASSELGQHNSPLHF	TGTGCCAGCAGTGAATTGGGGCAGCATAATTCACCCCTCCACTTT
-	TRBJ2-3	TRBD1	TRBV30	CAWAGTGTDTQYF	TGTGCCTGGGCCGGGACAGGCACAGATACGCAGTATTTT
-	TRBJ2-1	-	TRBV19	CASSIGLGASSYNEQFF	TGTGCCAGTAGTATAGGGCTAGGAGCATCCTCCTACAATGAGCAGTTCTTC
-	TRBJ2-7	-	TRBV28	CASSYNEQYF	TGTGCCAGCAGTTACAACGAGCAGTACTTC
few	TRBJ1-2	TRBD1	TRBV30	CAWSARDRVLWGYTF	TGTGCCTGGAGCGCCCGGGACAGGGTTCTATGGGGCTACACCTTC
few	TRBJ1-2	TRBD1	TRBV6-5	CASSYSTGGVSTF	TGTGCCAGCAGTTACTCGACAGGGGGAGTAAGCACCTTC
-	TRBJ1-6	TRBD1	TRBV7-9	CASSPWGQTGTGLGSPLHF	TGTGCCAGCAGCCCATGGGGGCAGACCGGGACAGGGTTAGGTTCACCCCTCCACTTT
-	TRBJ2-3	-	TRBV11-2	CASSRRRTDTQYF	TGTGCCAGCAGCAGGAGACGCACAGATACGCAGTATTTT
-	TRBJ2-3	TRBD2	TRBV4-3	CASSQRAGLVTSGSTDTQYF	TGCGCCAGCAGCCAACGGGCAGGTCTTGTTACTAGCGGGAGCACAGATACGCAGTATTTT
once	TRBJ2-3	-	TRBV7-9	CASSLGGITDTQYF	TGTGCCAGCAGCTTAGGCGGGATAACAGATACGCAGTATTTT
once	TRBJ1-1	-	TRBV7-2	CASSLETATEAFF	TGTGCCAGCAGCTTAGAGACAGCCACTGAAGCTTTCTTT
-	TRBJ1-2	TRBD1	TRBV9	CASSNNRDRDEYGYTF	TGTGCCAGCAGCAATAACCGGGACAGGGACGAGTATGGCTACACCTTC
-	TRBJ1-6	TRBD1	TRBV4-3	CASSQETTGVNSPLHF	TGCGCCAGCAGCCAAGAGACCACAGGGGTGAATTCACCCCTCCACTTT
-	TRBJ2-3	-	TRBV7-9	CASSLEFASGTDTQYF	TGTGCCAGCAGCTTAGAATTCGCTAGCGGCACAGATACGCAGTATTTT
-	TRBJ2-3	TRBD2	TRBV6-5	CASSYSFTSGRVAQYF	TGTGCCAGCAGTTACTCATTCACTAGCGGGAGAGTTGCGCAGTATTTT
-	TRBJ2-5	TRBD2	TRBV7-9	CASSLKVASGTQETQYF	TGTGCCAGCAGCTTAAAGGTGGCTAGCGGGACCCAAGAGACCCAGTACTTC
-	TRBJ2-5	-	TRBV29-1	CSVVGQETQYF	TGCAGCGTTGTCGGGCAAGAGACCCAGTACTTC
once	TRBJ2-7	-	TRBV14	CASSQGIGRAYEQYF	TGTGCCAGCAGCCAAGGGATCGGCCGGGCCTACGAGCAGTACTTC
-	TRBJ1-2	-	TRBV28	CASSDSYYGYTF	TGTGCCAGCTCGGACAGTTACTATGGCTACACCTTC
-	TRBJ2-7	TRBD2	TRBV4-1	CASSQPTGTSGSYEQYF	TGCGCCAGCAGCCAACCGACCGGGACTAGCGGCTCCTACGAGCAGTACTTC
-	TRBJ1-4	-	TRBV19	CASSLRAAYREKLFF	TGTGCCAGTAGTCTCCGGGCCGCCTACAGGGAAAAACTGTTTTTT
-	TRBJ2-7	TRBD1	TRBV19	CASSIDRGRNEQYF	TGTGCCAGTAGTATAGACAGGGGGCGCAACGAGCAGTACTTC
once	TRBJ2-7	TRBD2	TRBV11-2	CASSATLTRELYEQYF	TGTGCCAGCAGCGCCACACTCACGCGGGAGCTCTACGAGCAGTACTTC
-	TRBJ2-2	TRBD2	TRBV4-2	CASSQPSGTYTGELFF	TGTGCCAGCAGCCAACCTAGCGGGACTTACACCGGGGAGCTGTTTTTT
-	TRBJ2-1	-	TRBV14	CASSRRLLNEQFF	TGTGCCAGCAGCAGGAGATTGTTGAATGAGCAGTTCTTC
-	TRBJ2-3	TRBD1	TRBV27	CASSFDRASTDTQYF	TGTGCCAGCAGTTTCGACAGGGCGTCCACAGATACGCAGTATTTT
-	TRBJ2-3	-	TRBV21-1	CASTGLGVGDTQYF	TGTGCCAGCACCGGACTTGGTGTTGGGGATACGCAGTATTTT
-	TRBJ2-5	-	TRBV6-5	CASRRGEETQYF	TGTGCCAGCAGACGTGGAGAAGAGACCCAGTACTTC
-	TRBJ1-2	TRBD1	TRBV5-4	CASSLPGTGVYGYTF	TGTGCCAGCAGCTTGCCGGGGACAGGGGTATATGGCTACACCTTC
-	TRBJ2-1	TRBD2	TRBV5-1	CASSRTSGVDEQFF	TGCGCCAGCAGCCGTACTAGCGGGGTGGATGAGCAGTTCTTC
-	TRBJ2-6	-	TRBV6-5	CASSGGQPGANVLTF	TGTGCCAGCAGCGGCGGGCAACCCGGGGCCAACGTCCTGACTTTC
-	TRBJ2-7	TRBD1	TRBV6-5	CASEDRGHEQYF	TGTGCCAGCGAGGACAGGGGGCATGAGCAGTACTTC
-	TRBJ2-3	TRBD2	TRBV13	CASSPSGGSTDTQYF	TGTGCCAGCAGCCCTAGCGGGGGAAGCACAGATACGCAGTATTTT
-	TRBJ2-3	-	TRBV5-4	CASSLTGSTDTQYF	TGTGCCAGCAGCTTGACCGGGAGCACAGATACGCAGTATTTT
-	TRBJ2-7	TRBD1	TRBV2	CASTAGTGVYEQYF	TGTGCCAGCACCGCCGGGACAGGGGTATACGAGCAGTACTTC